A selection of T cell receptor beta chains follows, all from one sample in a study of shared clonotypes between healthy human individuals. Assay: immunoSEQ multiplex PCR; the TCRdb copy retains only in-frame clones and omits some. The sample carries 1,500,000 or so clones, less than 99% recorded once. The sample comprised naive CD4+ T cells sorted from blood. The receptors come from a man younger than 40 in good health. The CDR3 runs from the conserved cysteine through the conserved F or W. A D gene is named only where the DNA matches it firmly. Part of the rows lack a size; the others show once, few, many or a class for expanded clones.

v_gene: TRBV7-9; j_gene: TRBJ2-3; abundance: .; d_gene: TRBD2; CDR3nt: TGTGCCAGCAGCTTAACAGGCGGGAGGGCCACAGATACGCAGTATTTT; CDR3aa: CASSLTGGRATDTQYF
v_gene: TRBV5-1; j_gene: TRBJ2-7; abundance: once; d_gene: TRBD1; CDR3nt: TGCGCCAGCAGCTTCTCCGGGACAGGGGAGGGCGAGCAGTACTTC; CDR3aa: CASSFSGTGEGEQYF
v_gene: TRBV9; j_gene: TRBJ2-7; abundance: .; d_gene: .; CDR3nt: TGTGCCAGCAGCGTCTCCGGGGGTTACGAGCAGTACTTC; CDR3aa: CASSVSGGYEQYF
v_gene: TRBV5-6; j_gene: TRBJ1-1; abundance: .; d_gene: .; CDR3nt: TGTGCCAGCAGCTCGAGGGCCCTGGGAAACACTGAAGCTTTCTTT; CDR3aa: CASSSRALGNTEAFF
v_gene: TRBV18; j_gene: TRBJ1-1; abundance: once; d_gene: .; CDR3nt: TGTGCCAGCTCACCTCTCAGGGCTTCGAACACTGAAGCTTTCTTT; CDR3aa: CASSPLRASNTEAFF
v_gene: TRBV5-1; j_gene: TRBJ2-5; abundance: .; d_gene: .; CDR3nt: TGCGCCAGCAGCCTGGACGTGGAGACCCAGTACTTC; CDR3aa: CASSLDVETQYF
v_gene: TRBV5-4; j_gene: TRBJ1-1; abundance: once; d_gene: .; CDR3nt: TGTGCCAGCAGCTCCCCTACAGTGATCACTGAAGCTTTCTTT; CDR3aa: CASSSPTVITEAFF
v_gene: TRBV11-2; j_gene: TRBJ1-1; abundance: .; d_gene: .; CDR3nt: TGTGCCAGCAGCTCAAGGCGGGGGCGCGGTGTGATGAACACTGAAGCTTTCTTT; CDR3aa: CASSSRRGRGVMNTEAFF
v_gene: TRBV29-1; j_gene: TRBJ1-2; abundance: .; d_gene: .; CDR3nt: TGCAGCGTGTCTGCGGGGTTGGGCCGTGGCTACACCTTC; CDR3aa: CSVSAGLGRGYTF
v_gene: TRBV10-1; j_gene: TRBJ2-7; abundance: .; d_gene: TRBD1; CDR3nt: TGCGCCAGCAGTGCGGGGACAGGGGCGCGGGAGCAGTACTTC; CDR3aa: CASSAGTGAREQYF
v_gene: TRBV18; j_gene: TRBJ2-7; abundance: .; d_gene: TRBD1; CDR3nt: TGTGCCAGCTCACCGAGGACAGGCTCCTACGAGCAGTACTTC; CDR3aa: CASSPRTGSYEQYF
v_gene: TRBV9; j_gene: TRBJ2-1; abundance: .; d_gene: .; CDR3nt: TGTGCCAGCAGCGTATACGGGACAAGCGGAACGTTCAATGAGCAGTTCTTC; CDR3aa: CASSVYGTSGTFNEQFF
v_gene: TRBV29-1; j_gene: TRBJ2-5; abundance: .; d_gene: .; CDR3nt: TGCAGCGTTCTGGTACAAGAGACCCAGTACTTC; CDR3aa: CSVLVQETQYF
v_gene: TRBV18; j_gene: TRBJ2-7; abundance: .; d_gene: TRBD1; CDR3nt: TGTGCCAGCTCCGACGGGACAGGGTTTCCCGAGCAGTACTTC; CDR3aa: CASSDGTGFPEQYF
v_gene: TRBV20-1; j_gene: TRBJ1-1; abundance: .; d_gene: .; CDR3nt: TGCAGTGCTAGTTGGGTCGGAGAGGCTTTCTTT; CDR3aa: CSASWVGEAFF
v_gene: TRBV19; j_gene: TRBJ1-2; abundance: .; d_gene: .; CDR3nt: TGTGCCAGTAGTCCTCAGGGAGCCTATGGCTACACCTTC; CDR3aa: CASSPQGAYGYTF
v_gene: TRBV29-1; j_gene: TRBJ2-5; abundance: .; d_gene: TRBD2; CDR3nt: TGCAGCGGCCGCGGGACTAGCGGGAGTATCGAGACCCAGTACTTC; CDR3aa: CSGRGTSGSIETQYF
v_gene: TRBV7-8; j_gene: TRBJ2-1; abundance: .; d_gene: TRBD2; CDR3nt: TGTGCCAGCAGGCTAGCGGTTTACAATGAGCAGTTCTTC; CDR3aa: CASRLAVYNEQFF
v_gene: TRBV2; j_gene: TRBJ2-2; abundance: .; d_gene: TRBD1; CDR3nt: TGTGCCAGCAGTGTTTGGCCCCCCGGGACAGGGAACACCGGGGAGCTGTTTTTT; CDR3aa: CASSVWPPGTGNTGELFF
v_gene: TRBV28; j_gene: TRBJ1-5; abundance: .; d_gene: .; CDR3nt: TGTGCCAGCACCAGTTTAGGGTCGGGGGCTTGGAAGAGTATCCAGCATTTT; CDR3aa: CASTSLGSGAWKSIQHF
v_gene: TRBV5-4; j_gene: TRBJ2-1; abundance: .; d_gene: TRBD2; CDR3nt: TGTGCCAGCAGCTTGGGAGGGACTAGCGGAGGGGATGAGCAGTTCTTC; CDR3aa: CASSLGGTSGGDEQFF